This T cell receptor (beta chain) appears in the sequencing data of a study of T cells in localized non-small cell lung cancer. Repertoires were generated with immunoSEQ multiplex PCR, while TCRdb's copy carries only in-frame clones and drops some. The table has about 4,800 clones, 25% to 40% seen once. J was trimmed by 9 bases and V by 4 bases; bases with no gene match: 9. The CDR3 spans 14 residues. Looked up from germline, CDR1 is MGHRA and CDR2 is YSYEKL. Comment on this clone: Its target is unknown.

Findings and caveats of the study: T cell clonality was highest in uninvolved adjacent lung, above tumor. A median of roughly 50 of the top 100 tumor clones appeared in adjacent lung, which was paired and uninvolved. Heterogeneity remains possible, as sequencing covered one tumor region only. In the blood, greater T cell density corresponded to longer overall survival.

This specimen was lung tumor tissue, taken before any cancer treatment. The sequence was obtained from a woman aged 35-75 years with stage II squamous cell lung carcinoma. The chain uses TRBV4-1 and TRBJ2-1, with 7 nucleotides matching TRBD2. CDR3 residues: CASSRESTGGEQFF. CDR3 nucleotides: TGCGCCAGCAGCCGAGAGTCTACGGGGGGTGAGCAGTTCTTC.